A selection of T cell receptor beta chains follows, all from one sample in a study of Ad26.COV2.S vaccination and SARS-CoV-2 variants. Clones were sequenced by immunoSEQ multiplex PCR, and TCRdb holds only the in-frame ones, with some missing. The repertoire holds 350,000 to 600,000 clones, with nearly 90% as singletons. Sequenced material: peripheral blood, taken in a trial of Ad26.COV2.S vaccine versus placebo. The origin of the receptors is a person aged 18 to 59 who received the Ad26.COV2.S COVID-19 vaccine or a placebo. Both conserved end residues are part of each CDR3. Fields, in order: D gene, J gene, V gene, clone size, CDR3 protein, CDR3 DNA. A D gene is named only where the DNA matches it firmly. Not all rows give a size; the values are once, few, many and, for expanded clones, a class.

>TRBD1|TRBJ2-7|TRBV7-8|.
CASSPTRQGAGNEQYF
TGTGCCAGCAGCCCCACCAGACAGGGGGCAGGGAACGAGCAGTACTTC
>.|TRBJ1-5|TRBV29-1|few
CSVSRGSNQPQHF
TGCAGCGTTTCCCGGGGGAGCAATCAGCCCCAGCATTTT
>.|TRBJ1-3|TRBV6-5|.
CASSYSNSYSGNTIYF
TGTGCCAGCAGTTACTCCAACAGTTATTCTGGAAACACCATATATTTT
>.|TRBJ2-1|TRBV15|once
CATGPVLVEQFF
TGTGCCACCGGCCCGGTTTTGGTTGAGCAGTTCTTC
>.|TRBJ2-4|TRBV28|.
CASMGTGKNIQYF
TGTGCCAGCATGGGGACGGGGAAAAACATTCAGTACTTC
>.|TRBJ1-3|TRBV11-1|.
CASSLSRNTIYF
TGTGCCAGCAGCTTATCAAGAAACACCATATATTTT
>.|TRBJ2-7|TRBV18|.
CASSQDRNYEQYF
TGTGCCAGCTCCCAGGACAGAAACTACGAGCAGTACTTC
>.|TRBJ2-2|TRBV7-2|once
CASSLDANTGELFF
TGTGCCAGCAGCTTAGACGCCAACACCGGGGAGCTGTTTTTT
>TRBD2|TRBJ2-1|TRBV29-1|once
CSVVLLAGVGEQFF
TGCAGCGTCGTCCTTCTAGCGGGAGTGGGTGAGCAGTTCTTC
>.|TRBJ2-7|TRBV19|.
CASSIASGPLSYEQYF
TGTGCCAGTAGTATTGCATCCGGGCCTTTGTCCTACGAGCAGTACTTC
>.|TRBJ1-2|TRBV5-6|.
CASSSAATNYGYTF
TGTGCCAGCAGTTCGGCGGCCACAAACTATGGCTACACCTTC
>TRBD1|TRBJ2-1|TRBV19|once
CASSLGTGVTPRLNEQFF
TGTGCCAGTAGTTTAGGGACAGGCGTTACCCCGAGGCTCAATGAGCAGTTCTTC
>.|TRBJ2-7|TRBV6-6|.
CASTEGHFYEQYF
TGTGCCAGCACCGAGGGACATTTCTACGAGCAGTACTTC
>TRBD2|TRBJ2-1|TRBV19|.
CASRTPGGPLNEQFF
TGTGCCAGTAGGACCCCGGGGGGGCCTTTGAATGAGCAGTTCTTC
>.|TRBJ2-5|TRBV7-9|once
CASSLITGTSGETQYF
TGTGCCAGCAGCTTAATAACAGGAACGAGTGGGGAGACCCAGTACTTC
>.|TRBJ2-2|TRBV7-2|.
CASSLGGAGELFF
TGTGCCAGCAGCTTGGGTGGGGCCGGGGAGCTGTTTTTT
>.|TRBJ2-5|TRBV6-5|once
CASSSSRETQYF
TGTGCCAGCAGTTCCTCGAGGGAGACCCAGTACTTC
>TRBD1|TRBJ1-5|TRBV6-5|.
CATGQGFQPQHF
TGTGCCACCGGACAGGGCTTCCAGCCCCAGCATTTT
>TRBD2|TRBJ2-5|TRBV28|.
CASSLGGLAEPYF
TGTGCCAGCAGTTTAGGAGGACTAGCGGAACCCTACTTC
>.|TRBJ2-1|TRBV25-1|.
CASSPIATSYNEQFF
TGTGCCAGCAGCCCAATAGCGACCTCCTACAATGAGCAGTTCTTC
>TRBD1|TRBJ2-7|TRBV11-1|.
CASRRTGGPYEQYF
TGTGCCAGCAGACGGACAGGGGGCCCTTACGAGCAGTACTTC
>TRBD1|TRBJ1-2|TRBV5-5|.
CASSPRTGVDYGYTF
TGTGCCAGCAGCCCCAGGACAGGGGTCGACTATGGCTACACCTTC
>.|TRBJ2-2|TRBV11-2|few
CASSSAWTGELFF
TGTGCCAGCAGCTCCGCCTGGACCGGGGAGCTGTTTTTT
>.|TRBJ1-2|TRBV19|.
CASSWYRGDHGYTF
TGTGCCAGTAGTTGGTATCGGGGAGATCATGGCTACACCTTC
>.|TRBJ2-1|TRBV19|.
CASSRGYNEQFF
TGTGCCAGTTCACGGGGGTACAATGAGCAGTTCTTC
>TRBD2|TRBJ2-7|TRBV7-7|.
CASSLAAGTSEYEQYF
TGTGCTAGCAGCTTAGCGGCCGGGACTAGTGAGTACGAGCAGTACTTC
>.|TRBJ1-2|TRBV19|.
CASSIGRILTSNYGYTF
TGTGCCAGTAGTATCGGCAGAATTCTAACTTCTAACTATGGCTACACCTTC
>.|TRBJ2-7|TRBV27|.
CASRDTGRTYEQYF
TGTGCCAGCAGGGATACAGGGCGCACCTACGAGCAGTACTTC
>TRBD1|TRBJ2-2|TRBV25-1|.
CASSELAQGATGELFF
TGTGCCAGCAGTGAACTCGCGCAGGGGGCTACCGGGGAGCTGTTTTTT
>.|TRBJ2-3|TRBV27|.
CASSSHDPPTQYF
TGTGCCAGCAGTTCCCATGACCCCCCTACGCAGTATTTT
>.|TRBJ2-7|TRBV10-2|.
CASSSGGSYEQYF
TGCGCCAGCAGTAGCGGTGGCAGCTACGAGCAGTACTTC
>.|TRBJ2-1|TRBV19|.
CASSPLSGPLGEQFF
TGTGCCAGTAGCCCCCTGAGCGGACCTTTGGGTGAGCAGTTCTTC
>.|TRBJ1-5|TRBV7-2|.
CASSSRGAPGNQPQHF
TGTGCCAGCAGCTCTAGGGGGGCCCCGGGCAATCAGCCCCAGCATTTT
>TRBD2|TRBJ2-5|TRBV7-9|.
CASSLLWTSGAEETQYF
TGTGCCAGCAGCTTACTCTGGACTAGCGGGGCCGAAGAGACCCAGTACTTC
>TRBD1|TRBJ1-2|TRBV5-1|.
CASSEGAYGYTF
TGCGCCAGCAGTGAGGGGGCGTATGGCTACACCTTC
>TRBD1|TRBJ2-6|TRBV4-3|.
CASSQVTGAGANVLTF
TGCGCCAGCAGCCAAGTGACAGGGGCTGGGGCCAACGTCCTGACTTTC
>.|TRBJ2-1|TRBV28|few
CASNGQGMFF
TGTGCCAGCAATGGACAAGGCATGTTCTTC
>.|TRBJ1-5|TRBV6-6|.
CASSGEGVRRNQPQHF
TGTGCCAGCAGTGGGGAAGGGGTCAGGCGCAATCAGCCCCAGCATTTT
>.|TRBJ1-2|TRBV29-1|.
CSVERQERYGYTF
TGCAGCGTTGAACGGCAGGAGCGCTATGGCTACACCTTC
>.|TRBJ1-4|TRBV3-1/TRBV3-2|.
CASSQVIPDEKLFF
TGTGCCAGCAGCCAAGTAATTCCGGATGAAAAACTGTTTTTT
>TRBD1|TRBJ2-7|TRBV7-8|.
CASSLDRGLPYEQYF
TGTGCCAGCAGCTTAGACAGGGGGCTGCCCTACGAGCAGTACTTC
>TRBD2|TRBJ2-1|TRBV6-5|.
CASSRVSGAYNEQFF
TGTGCCAGCAGCCGGGTCAGCGGGGCCTACAATGAGCAGTTCTTC
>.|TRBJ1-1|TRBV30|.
CAWSPNGPTPAFF
TGTGCCTGGAGTCCAAACGGACCGACGCCGGCTTTCTTT
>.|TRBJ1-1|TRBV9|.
CASSVARTDNTEAFF
TGTGCCAGCAGCGTAGCTCGGACAGATAACACTGAAGCTTTCTTT
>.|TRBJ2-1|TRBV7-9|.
CASSRDRQRRYNEQFF
TGTGCCAGCAGTCGAGACCGCCAGCGGCGATACAATGAGCAGTTCTTC
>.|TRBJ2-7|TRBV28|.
CASLAGGLGYEQYF
TGTGCCAGCCTGGCTGGGGGATTGGGTTACGAGCAGTACTTC
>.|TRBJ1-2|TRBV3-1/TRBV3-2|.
CASSQGRGAGWNYGYTF
TGTGCCAGCAGCCAAGGGAGAGGGGCTGGCTGGAACTATGGCTACACCTTC